The clone carrying this T cell receptor beta chain occurred once. A quantity of about 0.5 to 1 ug RNA underwent reverse transcription using random hexamers. TCRdb re-called the immunoSEQ multiplex PCR reads through MiXCR, storing one row per CDR3 protein. Here the sample spans more than 200,000 distinct CDR3 sequences, more than 85% being singletons. Trimming left V 4 bases short and J 14 bases short, with 21 bases between. Germline CDR1 is SGDLS and CDR2 is YYNGEE. The CDR3 extends over 13 amino acids. This specimen belongs to a study of CD8 T cells in Susac syndrome. The chain links TRBV9 to TRBJ1-2; possible D gene TRBD1, 6 bases. This sequence originates from a human donor with multiple sclerosis. Sequenced: CD8+ T cells from PBMCs. CDR3 DNA sequence: TGTGCCAGCAGCCCGCCCACGGTGAGGGACAAAACCTTC. Its protein is CASSPPTVRDKTF.